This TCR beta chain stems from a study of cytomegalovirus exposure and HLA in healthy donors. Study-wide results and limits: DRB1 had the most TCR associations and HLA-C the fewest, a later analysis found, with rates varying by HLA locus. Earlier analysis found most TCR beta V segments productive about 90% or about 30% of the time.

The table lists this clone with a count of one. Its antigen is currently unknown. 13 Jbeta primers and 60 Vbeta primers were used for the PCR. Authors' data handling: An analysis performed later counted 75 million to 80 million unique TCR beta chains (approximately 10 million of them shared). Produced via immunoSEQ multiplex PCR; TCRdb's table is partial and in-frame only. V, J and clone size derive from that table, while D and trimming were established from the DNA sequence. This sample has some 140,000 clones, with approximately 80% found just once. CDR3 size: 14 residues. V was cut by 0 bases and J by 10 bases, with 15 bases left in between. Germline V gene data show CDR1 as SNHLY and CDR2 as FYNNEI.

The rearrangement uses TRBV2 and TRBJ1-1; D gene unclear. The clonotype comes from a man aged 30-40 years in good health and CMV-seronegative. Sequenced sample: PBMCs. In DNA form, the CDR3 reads TGTGCCAGCAGTGAAGCGCTTCCGGCACAGTCAGCTTTCTTT. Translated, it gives CASSEALPAQSAFF.